The 30 T cell receptor beta chains reported below all come from one sample, sequenced in a study of blood T cell repertoires in COVID-19. TCRdb's copy holds only in-frame clones and misses some; the assay was immunoSEQ multiplex PCR. The table lists fewer than 200,000 clones, roughly 90% of them singletons. Sequencing input: peripheral blood. The receptors stem from a man aged 55 to 70 with acute or convalescent COVID-19.

The chain recombines TRBV6-1 with TRBJ1-1, with D perhaps TRBD1 (5 bases). This CDR3 comprises 14 residues. Between the trimmed V and J ends, which lost 3 bases and 11 bases, there was a span of 19 bases. CDR1 is MNHNS, CDR2 SASEGT, per germline. In DNA, the CDR3 is TGTGCCAGCAGTGAGGGGCGGTACATTTTTTCGGCTTTCTTT. Translating it yields CASSEGRYIFSAFF.

V is TRBV6-5 and J is TRBJ1-1; weak D call: TRBD1 (6 bases). This CDR3 has 13 residues. The V gene's germline CDR1 is MNHEY and CDR2 SVGAGI. V lost 6 bases and J 6 bases, leaving 14 bases between the germline ends. CDR3 in DNA: TGTGCCAGCAGCCCATGGACAGAATCTGAAGCTTTCTTT. Translation: CASSPWTESEAFF.

The V and J genes are TRBV9 and TRBJ1-2; 9 bases map to TRBD1. V gave up 0 bases and J gave up 7 bases; unmatched junction bases: 1. Per the germline V gene, CDR1 is SGDLS and CDR2 is YYNGEE. The CDR3 has 13 residues. This chain's CDR3 is CASSVGDRAGYTF. The DNA of the CDR3 is TGTGCCAGCAGCGTAGGGGACAGGGCTGGCTACACCTTC.

On this clone: The sample carries other DNA sequences with the same CDR3. The genes are TRBV6-5 and TRBJ1-4; 8 bases are a match to TRBD1. The germline V gene has CDR1 MNHEY and CDR2 SVGAGI. The CDR3 sequence is 14 residues long. The V segment lost 2 bases and the J segment 8 bases; nucleotides outside the gene matches: 4. The chain's CDR3 is CASSYGQGREKLFF. In DNA form, the CDR3 reads TGTGCCAGCAGTTACGGACAGGGTCGGGAAAAACTGTTTTTT.

This chain uses TRBV11-2 with TRBJ1-2; 8 nucleotides agree with TRBD1. The CDR3 extends over 14 amino acids. Per germline, CDR1 SGHAT and CDR2 FQNNGV. The junction had 4 bases not matched to a gene; V was cut back by 5 bases and J by 2 bases. The CDR3: CASSGQGFNYGYTF. As DNA, the CDR3 is TGTGCCAGCAGCGGACAGGGATTCAACTATGGCTACACCTTC.

The chain couples TRBV24-1 to TRBJ2-3; 8 positions match TRBD2. Germline CDR1 is KGHDR and CDR2 is SFDVKD. This CDR3 is 15 amino acids long. Trimming at V came to 7 bases and at J to 0 bases, leaving 5 bases not matched to a gene. The CDR3 nucleotides read TGTGCCACCAGGGCGGGGGGATCTAGCACAGATACGCAGTATTTT. Protein sequence: CATRAGGSSTDTQYF.

This sequence joins TRBV29-1 and TRBJ2-2, with 14 bases fitting TRBD2. The CDR3 is 16 residues long. Germline values: CDR1 SQVTM, CDR2 ANQGSEA. Trimming cost V 7 bases and J 4 bases; bases outside gene matches: 8. The CDR3 nucleotides are TGCAGCGCTTCGGGACTAGCGGGAGTAGGCACCGGGGAGCTGTTTTTT. Amino acid sequence: CSASGLAGVGTGELFF.

V is TRBV27 and J is TRBJ1-2; the D is unclear. The CDR3 is 13 residues long. Between the trimmed V and J ends, which lost 4 bases and 1 base, there was a span of 7 bases. Germline-derived CDR1 and CDR2 are MNHEY and SMNVEV (reference sequence). The CDR3 loop reads CASSYSGNYGYTF. For the CDR3, the DNA is TGTGCCAGCAGTTACTCAGGTAACTATGGCTACACCTTC.

The CDR3 loop is CATSGSGGLGEQFF. CDR3 bases: TGTGCCACCAGTGGTTCCGGGGGGCTCGGTGAGCAGTTCTTC. The chain joins TRBV24-1 to TRBJ2-1; D perhaps matches TRBD2 (7 bases). Trimming removed 5 bases at V and 9 bases at J, with 16 bases between. This CDR3 contains 14 residues. Looked up from germline, CDR1 is KGHDR and CDR2 is SFDVKD.

The chain uses TRBV9 and TRBJ2-5, with 7 nucleotides matching TRBD2. The germline CDR1 and CDR2 sequences are SGDLS and YYNGEE. The CDR3 length is 15 residues. The J segment lost 2 bases and the V segment lost 2 bases, leaving 6 bases of the junction unmatched. The CDR3 is CASSVQGLRQETQYF. DNA of the CDR3: TGTGCCAGCAGCGTCCAGGGACTACGTCAAGAGACCCAGTACTTC.

This clone was detected once. This chain links TRBV7-9 with TRBJ1-5, with TRBD1 matching 12 bases. This CDR3 spans 15 amino acids. Germline CDR1 is SEHNR and CDR2 is FQNEAQ (reference sequence). V shed 5 bases and J 6 bases; nucleotides not matched to a gene: 5. CDR3 nucleotides: TGTGCCAGCAGCGCCGGGACAGGGGGCTTTCAGCCCCAGCATTTT. This gives the protein CASSAGTGGFQPQHF.

The V and J genes are TRBV19 and TRBJ1-2; D unclear. V gave up 5 bases and J gave up 4 bases, with 5 bases separating them. The length of the CDR3 is 11 residues. CDR1 and CDR2 (germline): LNHDA, SQIVND (reference sequence). CDR3 residues: CASSQAYGYTF. In nucleotides, the CDR3 is TGTGCCAGTAGTCAGGCCTATGGCTACACCTTC.

The chain recombines TRBV29-1 with TRBJ1-1, with D maybe TRBD1 (6 bases). The CDR3 contains 14 residues. V was clipped by 7 bases and J by 2 bases, with 17 bases between them. Germline CDR1 SQVTM, CDR2 ANQGSEA. In nucleotides, the CDR3 is TGCAGCGCCGGCCAACAGGGAAGAAACACTGAAGCTTTCTTT. This encodes CSAGQQGRNTEAFF.

The chain is built from TRBV15 and TRBJ1-1; D not certain. The CDR3 totals 16 residues. Trimming left V 0 bases short and J 1 base short, with 12 bases between. The germline CDR1 and CDR2 sequences are LNHNV and YYDKDF (reference sequence). In nucleotides, the CDR3 is TGTGCCACCAGCAGAGACGCCATTACTTCGAACACTGAAGCTTTCTTT. It encodes CATSRDAITSNTEAFF.

This sequence joins TRBV19 and TRBJ1-3; 8 bases fit TRBD1. The V segment lost 8 bases and the J segment 7 bases; nucleotides outside the gene matches: 16. The CDR3 consists of 16 residues. Germline CDR1 and CDR2: LNHDA and SQIVND (reference sequence). CDR3 loop: CASAHPGGTGRNTIYF. CDR3 sequence (DNA): TGTGCCAGTGCTCACCCTGGCGGGACAGGCCGGAACACCATATATTTT.

This chain connects TRBV9 to TRBJ2-7; the match to TRBD1 covers 7 bases. Trimming at V came to 2 bases and at J to 0 bases, leaving 14 bases not matched to a gene. Germline CDR1 is SGDLS and CDR2 is YYNGEE. There are 18 residues in the CDR3. CDR3 coding DNA: TGTGCCAGCAGCGTGTTTGTATGGGACAGAGGTGGCTCCTACGAGCAGTACGTC. The encoded protein is CASSVFVWDRGGSYEQYV.

The chain recombines TRBV5-6 with TRBJ1-3; D is perhaps TRBD1 (6 bases). The germline V gene encodes CDR1 SGHDT and CDR2 YYEEEE. V lost 1 base and J 1 base, leaving 9 bases between the germline ends. CDR3 length equals 15 residues. In nucleotides, the CDR3 is TGTGCCAGCAGCTTGCGGGGGGCGTCTGGAAACACCATATATTTT. Its protein is CASSLRGASGNTIYF.

The CDR3 reads CASSQEEGGGYEQYF. CDR3 DNA sequence: TGCGCCAGCAGCCAAGAGGAGGGAGGAGGTTACGAGCAGTACTTC. The chain joins TRBV4-3 to TRBJ2-7, with D possibly being TRBD2 (6 bases). This CDR3 comprises 15 residues. Per the germline V gene, CDR1 is LGHNA and CDR2 is YSLEER. Trimming shortened V by 0 bases and J by 4 bases, and 13 bases separated the two germline ends.

This sequence joins TRBV4-1 and TRBJ1-6; D is ambiguous. Germline CDR1 is MGHRA and CDR2 is YSYEKL. The germline V and J ends were trimmed by 0 bases and 8 bases, with 14 bases remaining between them. The CDR3 is made up of 16 amino acids. CDR3 loop: CASSQDPQVPHSPLHF. CDR3 sequence (DNA): TGCGCCAGCAGCCAAGATCCGCAGGTACCTCATTCACCCCTCCACTTT.

The chain recombines TRBV10-3 with TRBJ1-2, with D maybe TRBD1 (6 bases). The germline V gene has CDR1 ENHRY and CDR2 SYGVKD. V was pared by 6 bases and J by 6 bases, with 14 bases between. The CDR3 length is 13 residues. Written as DNA, the CDR3 is TGTGCCATCAGCATCCAGGGGAACGATGGCTACACCTTC. Protein: CAISIQGNDGYTF.

The chain is built from TRBV9 and TRBJ2-2, with 7 bases that match TRBD2. With V trimmed by 10 bases and J by 1 base, 1 base remained unmatched. The V gene's germline CDR1 is SGDLS and CDR2 YYNGEE. The CDR3 totals 12 residues. The CDR3 region has the DNA TGTGCCGGGGAGGGGAACACCGGGGAGCTGTTTTTT. This gives the protein CAGEGNTGELFF.

The chain joins TRBV21-1 to TRBJ1-1; the table's D call of TRBD1 was not tested on the DNA. TRBV21-1 is labeled a pseudogene. The CDR3 length is 13 residues. CDR3 sequence reads: CARNQGMNTEAFF. For the CDR3, the DNA is TGTGCCAGGAACCAGGGGATGAACACTGAAGCTTTCTTT.

Only one count was recorded for this clone. V and J are TRBV10-3 and TRBJ2-4; 13 positions match TRBD2. CDR3 length equals 16 residues. The V gene's germline CDR1 is ENHRY and CDR2 SYGVKD. V shed 3 bases and J 5 bases; nucleotides not matched to a gene: 4. In DNA form, the CDR3 reads TGTGCCATCAGTGACCTGACTAGCGGGGGGCAAAACATTCAGTACTTC. Residues: CAISDLTSGGQNIQYF.

The rearrangement links TRBV6-5 to TRBJ1-1; TRBD1 might be the D (5 bases). This CDR3 has 14 amino acids. Germline V lookup: CDR1 MNHEY, CDR2 SVGAGI. V dropped 4 bases and J dropped 10 bases, with 19 bases sitting between them. The CDR3 region has the DNA TGTGCCAGCAGTTCATCGACCCAGGGTTTAATAGCTTTCTTT. Protein product: CASSSSTQGLIAFF.

The chain recombines TRBV10-3 with TRBJ1-2; 7 bases are shared with TRBD1. Germline CDR1 and CDR2: ENHRY and SYGVKD. V lost 8 bases, J lost 4 bases, and 7 bases stayed unmatched. The CDR3 runs 13 residues. CDR3 sequence (DNA): TGTGCCATCGGGGGGTGGACAGGCTATGGCTACACCTTC. Protein product: CAIGGWTGYGYTF.

The rearrangement uses TRBV3-1 (or the pseudogene TRBV3-2) and TRBJ1-3; D unresolved. From germline, CDR1 is LGHDT and CDR2 YNNKEL (reference sequence). Trimming pared 2 bases from V and 8 bases from J, leaving 7 bases between. This CDR3 contains 12 residues. For the CDR3, the DNA is TGTGCCAGCAGCCAAATCACTGACACCATATATTTT. Its translation is CASSQITDTIYF.

This clone came up a few times. The genes are TRBV12-5 and TRBJ2-3, with 15 bases identical to TRBD2. Germline V lookup: CDR1 LGHNT, CDR2 FRNRAP. The CDR3 runs 17 residues. Trimming at V came to 2 bases and at J to 3 bases, leaving 3 bases not matched to a gene. Written as DNA, the CDR3 is TGTGCTAGTGGTTTGCGCGGGACTAGCGGGGGGACAGATACGCAGTATTTT. Its translation is CASGLRGTSGGTDTQYF.

This clone has a single count. The V call is TRBV7-8, the J call TRBJ1-5, with D possibly being TRBD1 (5 bases). Germline CDR1 is SGHVS and CDR2 is FQNEAQ. V lost 5 bases to trimming and J lost 4 bases, with 18 bases between them. This CDR3 is 16 amino acids long. The CDR3 sequence is CASSLGTIARNQPQHF. DNA of the CDR3: TGTGCCAGCAGCCTGGGGACTATAGCAAGGAATCAGCCCCAGCATTTT. Filled out from reference TRBV7-8 and TRBJ1-5, the complete variable domain reads GAGVSQSPRYKVAKRGQDVALRCDPISGHVSLFWYQQALGQGPEFLTYFQNEAQLDKSGLPSDRFFAERPEGSVSTLKIQRTQQEDSAVYLCASSLGTIARNQPQHFGDGTRLSIL.

The V gene is TRBV9, the J gene TRBJ2-1; D is perhaps TRBD2 (7 bases). The CDR3 covers 19 residues. The germline CDR1 and CDR2 sequences are SGDLS and YYNGEE. Trimming took 1 base from V and 1 from J, leaving 21 bases between them. CDR3 region: CASSVPPGAGEVSYNEQFF. Written as DNA, the CDR3 is TGTGCCAGCAGCGTACCCCCGGGGGCGGGAGAGGTGTCCTACAATGAGCAGTTCTTC.

This chain connects TRBV7-9 to TRBJ1-4; no definite D call. With 1 base removed from V and 8 bases from J, the gap between germline ends came to 14 bases. There are 15 residues in the CDR3. Per the germline V gene, CDR1 is SEHNR and CDR2 is FQNEAQ (reference sequence). CDR3 amino acids: CASSLEWSPTEKLFF. The CDR3 DNA reads TGTGCCAGCAGCTTAGAATGGTCCCCGACAGAAAAACTGTTTTTT.